Listed below are T cell receptor beta chains from one sample, sequenced in a study of blood T cell repertoires in COVID-19. Clones were read by immunoSEQ multiplex PCR, and TCRdb kept only the in-frame ones, dropping some. The sample has about 330,000 clones, more than 75% seen once. The material sequenced was peripheral blood. These receptors were taken from a woman between 45 and 65 years old with acute or convalescent COVID-19. Each CDR3 is given with its conserved first and last residue. A D gene is named only where the DNA matches it firmly. Only part of the rows carry a size: once, few, many, or a class if the clone is expanded.

TRBJ1-5 | 13 | . | . | TRBV5-6 | TGTGCCAGCAGCTTCAGGGTTAGGCAGCCCCAGCATTTT | CASSFRVRQPQHF
TRBJ2-3 | 14 | . | . | TRBV2 | TGTGCCAGCAAGGCCAGGGGTGGTGTCGATACGCAGTATTTT | CASKARGGVDTQYF
TRBJ2-1 | 14 | . | . | TRBV24-1 | TGTGCCACCAGTGATTTGCTTGCAGGTAATGAGCAGTTCTTC | CATSDLLAGNEQFF
TRBJ2-3 | 14 | . | once | TRBV9 | TGTGCCAGCAGCTTTGGGACTTCGGCAGATACGCAGTATTTT | CASSFGTSADTQYF
TRBJ1-1 | 13 | . | . | TRBV27 | TGTGCCAGCAGTTTAAGGGGGAGCACTGAAGCTTTCTTT | CASSLRGSTEAFF
TRBJ2-3 | 14 | TRBD2 | once | TRBV5-1 | TGCGCCAGCAGCTTTAGCGGGAGTACAGATACGCAGTATTTT | CASSFSGSTDTQYF
TRBJ2-1 | 15 | TRBD1 | few | TRBV18 | TGTGCCAGCTCACAGGACAGGGGGACCTACAATGAGCAGTTCTTC | CASSQDRGTYNEQFF
TRBJ1-1 | 15 | . | . | TRBV4-1 | TGCGCCAGCAGCCAAGATTCAGGGATGGTCACTGAAGCTTTCTTT | CASSQDSGMVTEAFF
TRBJ1-5 | 14 | . | . | TRBV28 | TGTGCCAGCAGTTTAGGCAGATTTAATCAGCCCCAGCATTTT | CASSLGRFNQPQHF
TRBJ2-7 | 14 | . | . | TRBV7-9 | TGTGCCAGCAGCACCTGGACTGGGCGCGGCGAGCAGTACTTC | CASSTWTGRGEQYF
TRBJ1-2 | 20 | TRBD1 | . | TRBV28 | TGTGCCAGCAGTTCTTGGAGCCCGAGGACAGGGGGCCTAGTGTACTATGGCTACACCTTC | CASSSWSPRTGGLVYYGYTF
TRBJ1-6 | 14 | . | . | TRBV28 | TGTGCCAGCAGTACCAGGGGTTATAATTCACCCCTCCACTTT | CASSTRGYNSPLHF